What follows is one T cell receptor beta chain and its context. This clone was observed a single time. It has no known antigen specificity. There are no base qualities to consult, and no much larger clone falls within one base. The immunoSEQ Assay, a bias-controlled multiplex PCR, was used to amplify TCRbeta CDR3 regions from genomic DNA. Regarding the original processing steps: The number of nucleated cells in each sample was estimated from the amplification of reference gene primers within the assay. To quantify the absolute abundance of each unique TCRbeta CDR3 rearrangement, sequence reads were collapsed and filtered. For each sample, productive Simpson clonality was calculated by taking the square root of Simpson's diversity index across productive rearrangements. TCRdb holds this immuneACCESS table with in-frame rearrangements only. Some clones are missing; in checked studies, unresolved V genes explain under half, and the rest has no known cause. The DNA was the basis for D and trimming; V, J and clone size are from that table. In all, the sample holds approximately 150,000 clones, and approximately 86% of those were seen once. 1.5% of the sample belongs to the ten largest clones.

This sample is drawn from a study of blood T cell repertoires in COVID-19 (dated by TCRdb to 2020 to 2021). Notes on the research overall: Samples covering the acute and convalescent phases of COVID-19 were provided by collaborators in the United States, Italy and Spain. The samples were drawn from two sources: the first 160 participants of the ongoing ImmuneRACE study, and 950 to 1,500 subjects contributed by 6 global collaborators. The sample metadata nearly always contained a de-identified subject ID, COVID-19 status, age in years and sex. The repertoires were released in a freely available public database meant as a resource for research on the immune response to SARS-CoV-2. HLA class I and class II types, where available, came from metadata supplied by the sample provider rather than from assay-based typing. The prospective study material was composed of cDNA or gDNA derived from T cells, B-cell-depleted T cells, or PBMCs. The dataset comprised deeply sampled blood TCRbeta repertoires from subjects exposed to, actively infected with, or recovered from COVID-19.

The collaborating institutions used their own protocols to collect whole blood in K2EDTA tubes. For TCRbeta analysis, collaborator samples were shipped as frozen whole blood, as isolated PBMCs, or as DNA extracted from either sample type. V is reduced by 1 base and J by 6 bases, leaving a spacing of 13 bases between them. The germline V gene provides CDR1 KGHSH and CDR2 LQKENI. The CDR3, cysteine through phenylalanine, is 14 amino acids long. The kept DNA is CDR3 alone, 42 bases in frame from the first base. Study-wide conclusions, independent of this receptor: The quantity of clinical and demographic metadata differed by source and by participant and was supplied without curation.

The sequence was obtained from a woman aged 60-75 years with acute or convalescent COVID-19. The sequence joins TRBV18 to TRBJ2-7, with TRBD1 as a weak D call on 6 bases. What was sequenced was peripheral blood. The sequence in DNA is TGTGCCAGCTCACCACAAAACGGCAGGGGCGAGCAGTACTTC. The translation is CASSPQNGRGEQYF.